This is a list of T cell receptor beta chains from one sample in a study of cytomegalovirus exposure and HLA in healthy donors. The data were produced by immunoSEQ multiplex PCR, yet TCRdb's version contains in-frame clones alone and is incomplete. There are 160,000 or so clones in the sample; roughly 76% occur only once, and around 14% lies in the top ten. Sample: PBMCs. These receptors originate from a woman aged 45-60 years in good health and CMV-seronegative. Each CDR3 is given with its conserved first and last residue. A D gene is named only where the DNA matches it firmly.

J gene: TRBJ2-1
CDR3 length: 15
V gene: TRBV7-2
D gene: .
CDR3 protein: CASSLFRVQINEQFF

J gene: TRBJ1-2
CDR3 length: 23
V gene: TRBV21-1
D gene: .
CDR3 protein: CASSKAGHRGPFSCLRANYGYTF

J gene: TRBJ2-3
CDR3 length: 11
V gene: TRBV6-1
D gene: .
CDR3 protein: CSSGATDTQYF

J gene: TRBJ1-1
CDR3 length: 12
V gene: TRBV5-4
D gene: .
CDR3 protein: CASSFFRTEAFF

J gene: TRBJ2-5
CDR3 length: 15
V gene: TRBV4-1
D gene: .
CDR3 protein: CASSPSDSPGETQYF

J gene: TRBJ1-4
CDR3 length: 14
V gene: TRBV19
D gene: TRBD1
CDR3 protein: CASRPTGVREKLFF

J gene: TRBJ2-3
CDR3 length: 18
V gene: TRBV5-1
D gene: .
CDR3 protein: CASSAPPGQGGDTDTQYF

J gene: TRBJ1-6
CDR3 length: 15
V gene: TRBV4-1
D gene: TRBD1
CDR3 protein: CASSQGDRGNSPLHF

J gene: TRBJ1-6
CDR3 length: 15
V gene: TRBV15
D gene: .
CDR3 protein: CATSRDWGDNSPLHF

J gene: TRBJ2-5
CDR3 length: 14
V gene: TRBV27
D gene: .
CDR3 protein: CASSRWPLKETQYF

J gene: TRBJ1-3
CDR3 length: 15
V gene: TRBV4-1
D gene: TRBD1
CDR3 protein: CASSQDGQGANTIYF

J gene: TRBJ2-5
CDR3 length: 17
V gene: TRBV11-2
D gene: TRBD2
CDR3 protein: CASSQLAGGQFQETQYF

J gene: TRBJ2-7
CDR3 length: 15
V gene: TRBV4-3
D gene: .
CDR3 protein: CASSQEWTVFYEQYF

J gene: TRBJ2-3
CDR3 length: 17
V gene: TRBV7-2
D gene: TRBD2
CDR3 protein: CASSPFGLAGATDTQYF

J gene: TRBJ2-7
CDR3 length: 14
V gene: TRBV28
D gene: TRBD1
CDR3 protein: CASSDRESSYEQYF

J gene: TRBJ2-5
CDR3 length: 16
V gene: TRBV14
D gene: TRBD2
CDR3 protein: CASSRSLSTSGETQYF

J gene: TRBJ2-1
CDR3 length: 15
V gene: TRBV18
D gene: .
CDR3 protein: CASSPRGDLYNEQFF

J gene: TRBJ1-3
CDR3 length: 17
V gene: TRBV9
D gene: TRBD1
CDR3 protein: CASSSGTGSLTGNTIYF

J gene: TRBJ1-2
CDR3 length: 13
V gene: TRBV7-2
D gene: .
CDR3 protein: CARRPQSGGGYTF

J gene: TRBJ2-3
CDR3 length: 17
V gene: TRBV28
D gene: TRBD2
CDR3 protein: CASSSPAPAGGRDTQYF

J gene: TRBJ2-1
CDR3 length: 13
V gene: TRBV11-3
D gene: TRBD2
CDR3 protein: CANGTRPVHEQFF

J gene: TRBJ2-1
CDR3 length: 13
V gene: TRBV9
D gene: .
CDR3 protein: CASSVDSGREQFF

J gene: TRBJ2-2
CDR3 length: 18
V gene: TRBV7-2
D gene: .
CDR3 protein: CASREGAILAAYTGELFF

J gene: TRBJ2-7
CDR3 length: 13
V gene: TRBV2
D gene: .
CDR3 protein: CASSDWSSYEQYF

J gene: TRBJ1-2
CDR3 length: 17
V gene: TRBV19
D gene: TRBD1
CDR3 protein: CASRPPTTGGQGYGYTF

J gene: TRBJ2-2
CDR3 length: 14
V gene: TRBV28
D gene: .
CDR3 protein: CASRPGQLTGELFF

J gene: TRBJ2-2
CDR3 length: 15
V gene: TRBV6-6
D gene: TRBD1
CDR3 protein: CASRPGTGGSGELFF

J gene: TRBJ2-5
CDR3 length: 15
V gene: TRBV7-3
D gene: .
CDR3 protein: CASSRTGGAGETQYF

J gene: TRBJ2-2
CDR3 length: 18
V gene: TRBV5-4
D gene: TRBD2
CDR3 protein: CASSFGLAGGLGTGELFF

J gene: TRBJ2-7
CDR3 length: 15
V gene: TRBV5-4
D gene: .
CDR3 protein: CASSLTRGYSYEQYF

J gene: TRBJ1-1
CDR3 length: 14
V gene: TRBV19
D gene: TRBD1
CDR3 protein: CASSIGTANTEAFF

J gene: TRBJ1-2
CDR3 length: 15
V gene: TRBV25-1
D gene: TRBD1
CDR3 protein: CASSDPTGGNYGYTF

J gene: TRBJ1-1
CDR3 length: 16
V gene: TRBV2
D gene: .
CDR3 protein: CASSERVWRGNTEAFF

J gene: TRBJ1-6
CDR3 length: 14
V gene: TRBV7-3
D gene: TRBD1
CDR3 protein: CASSPGTANSPLHF

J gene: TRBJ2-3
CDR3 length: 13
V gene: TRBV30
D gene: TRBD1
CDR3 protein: CAWSLGTVDTQYF

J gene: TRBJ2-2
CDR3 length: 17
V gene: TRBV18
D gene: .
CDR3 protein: CASSPSQDGGNTGELFF

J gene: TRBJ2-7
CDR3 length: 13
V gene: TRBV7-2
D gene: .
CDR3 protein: CASSIAGGYEQYF

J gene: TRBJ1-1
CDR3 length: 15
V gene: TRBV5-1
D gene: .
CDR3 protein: CASRLSGTGNTEAFF

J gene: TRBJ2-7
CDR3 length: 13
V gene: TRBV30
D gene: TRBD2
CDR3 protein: CAWSETSGYEQYF

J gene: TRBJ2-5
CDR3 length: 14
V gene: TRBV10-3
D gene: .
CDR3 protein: CAISEGGVQETQYF

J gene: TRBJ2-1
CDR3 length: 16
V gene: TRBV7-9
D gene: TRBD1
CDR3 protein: CASSNRTGGSVNEQFF

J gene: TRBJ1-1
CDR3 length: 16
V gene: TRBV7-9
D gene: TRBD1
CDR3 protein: CASSTRGQGKNTEAFF

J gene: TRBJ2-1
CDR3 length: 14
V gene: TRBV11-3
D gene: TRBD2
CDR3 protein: CASSAGGEGNEQFF

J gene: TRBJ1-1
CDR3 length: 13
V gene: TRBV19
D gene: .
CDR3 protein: CASRDSENTEAFF

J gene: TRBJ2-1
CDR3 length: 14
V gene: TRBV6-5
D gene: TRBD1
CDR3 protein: CASSYSDRVHEQFF

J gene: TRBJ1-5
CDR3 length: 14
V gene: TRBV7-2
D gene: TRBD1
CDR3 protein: CASSRTGAEQPQHF

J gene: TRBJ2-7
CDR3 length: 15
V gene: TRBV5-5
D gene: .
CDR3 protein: CASSLAGSHAYEQYF

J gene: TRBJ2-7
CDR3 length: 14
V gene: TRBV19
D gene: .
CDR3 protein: CASSVGGPSYEQYF

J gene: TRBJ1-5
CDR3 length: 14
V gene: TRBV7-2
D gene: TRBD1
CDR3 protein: CASSLAGGDQPQHF

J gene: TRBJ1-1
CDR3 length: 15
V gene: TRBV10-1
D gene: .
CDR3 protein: CASSPGPRGNTEAFF